The clone carrying this T cell receptor beta chain occurred once. Germline-derived CDR1 and CDR2 are MNHEY and SVGAGI. The V gene lost 0 bases and the J gene lost 8 bases, with 13 bases spanning the gap. The CDR3 has 14 residues. The data stem from a study of shared clonotypes between healthy human individuals. The repertoire was sequenced with immunoSEQ multiplex PCR; TCRdb's copy has only in-frame clones and lacks some. The repertoire holds millions of clones, around nine tenths seen once, with about 0.13% in the top ten. The chain carries TRBV6-5 and TRBJ1-2; D is perhaps TRBD1 (5 bases). The specimen was naive CD4+ T cells sorted from blood. Subset described: CD45RA+ positively selected. The TCR was taken from a man younger than 30 in good health. Written as DNA, the CDR3 is TGTGCCAGCAGTTACTCGCTTGAGGGACGGGGCTACACCTTC. Its translation: CASSYSLEGRGYTF.